The sequence of this TCR beta chain was determined in a study of T cells in Graves' hyperthyroidism and ophthalmopathy. Amplification of TCR beta CDR3 regions was performed using RNA transcripts as template. The HTBI primer set served for first-round RT-PCR of the TCR CDR3. TCRdb itself ran the multiplex PCR reads through MiXCR, one entry per CDR3 protein. The sample lists some 600,000 distinct CDR3 sequences, 46% seen once, with about 7.8% in the top ten. The V gene end was trimmed by 5 bases and the J gene end by 4 bases; junction bases not matched to a gene: 7. This CDR3 region has 15 residues. Germline V CDR1 and CDR2: DFQATT, SNEGSKA (reference sequence).

This chain connects TRBV20-1 to TRBJ2-5; 13 positions agree with TRBD2. The material sequenced was peripheral blood or thyroid tissue (not recorded which). The source is a woman aged 18-29 years with Graves' hyperthyroidism. CDR3 sequence: CSARTSGSARETQYF. CDR3 bases: TGCAGTGCTCGGACTAGCGGGAGTGCTCGAGAGACCCAGTACTTC.